This passage covers 23 T cell receptor beta chains from one sample sequenced in a study of blood T cell repertoires in COVID-19. Assay used: immunoSEQ multiplex PCR; TCRdb lists only in-frame clones, some missing. The repertoire has 200,000 to 250,000 clones, around 90% of them found once; the top ten carry approximately 3.7%. Sequencing used PBMCs or T cells enriched from blood (not recorded which). The receptor set was obtained from a woman between 25 and 40 years old who had been exposed to COVID-19.

The chain is built from TRBV5-1 and TRBJ2-1; D gene uncertain. Germline CDR1 SGHRS, CDR2 YFSETQ. The CDR3 has 13 residues. The ends were cut back, 7 bases at V and 8 bases at J, with 16 bases in the middle. CDR3 nucleotides: TGCGCCAGCGGGTTGGATGGTAGAGATGAGCAGTTCTTC. As protein: CASGLDGRDEQFF.

Only one count was recorded for this clone. V usage is TRBV5-1 and J usage is TRBJ2-7; 10 bases map to TRBD2. This CDR3 region has 17 residues. V gave up 7 bases and J gave up 2 bases; unmatched junction bases: 15. Germline V gene lookup returns CDR1 SGHRS and CDR2 YFSETQ. The CDR3 DNA sequence: TGCGCCAGCGCACCAGGGCTAGCGGGAGTTTTAACCTACGAGCAGTACTTC. Encoded protein: CASAPGLAGVLTYEQYF.

The genes are TRBV3-1 (or the pseudogene TRBV3-2) and TRBJ2-1, with 9 bases identical to TRBD2. After removal of 3 bases from V and 0 bases from J, the junction contained 6 bases not matched to a gene. Looked up from germline, CDR1 is LGHDT and CDR2 is YNNKEL (reference sequence). The CDR3 is 17 amino acids. CDR3 in amino acids: CASSQRLADSSYNEQFF. CDR3 DNA sequence: TGTGCCAGCAGCCAGAGACTAGCGGACAGCTCCTACAATGAGCAGTTCTTC.

The chain couples TRBV9 to TRBJ2-3, with 7 bases fitting TRBD2. V gave up 3 bases and J gave up 2 bases; unmatched junction bases: 18. The CDR3 covers 19 residues. Per germline, CDR1 SGDLS and CDR2 YYNGEE. The CDR3 nucleotides read TGTGCCAGCAGCGGGCCCGGGGGGACTACCAATATTTTCACAGATACGCAGTATTTT. Translation gives CASSGPGGTTNIFTDTQYF.

The J gene is TRBJ2-7, the V gene TRBV6-5, with D possibly TRBD1 on 6 matching bases. CDR1 is MNHEY, CDR2 SVGAGI, per germline. The length of the CDR3 is 14 residues. V was cut by 5 bases and J by 2 bases, with 13 bases left in between. The CDR3 is CASSPRQATYEQYF. The CDR3 bases are TGTGCCAGCAGTCCTCGACAGGCAACCTACGAGCAGTACTTC.

V gene TRBV15 combines with J gene TRBJ1-2, with a tentative D call TRBD1 (6 bases). This CDR3 has 17 residues. The V gene lost 0 bases and the J gene lost 1 base, with 15 bases spanning the gap. Germline V gene sequence: CDR1 LNHNV, CDR2 YYDKDF (reference sequence). CDR3 amino acids: CATSRDFGTPFNYGYTF. The CDR3 DNA is TGTGCCACCAGCAGAGATTTCGGGACACCTTTTAACTATGGCTACACCTTC.

The chain links TRBV11-3 to TRBJ2-3, with 10 bases lining up with TRBD2. Trimming at V came to 2 bases and at J to 4 bases, leaving 12 bases not matched to a gene. Germline-derived CDR1 and CDR2 are SGHNT and YENEEA. The CDR3 has 18 residues. The CDR3 DNA is TGTGCCAGCAGCTTATTCTCCCCAAGCGGGAGGGCCCCAGATACGCAGTATTTT. Translation gives CASSLFSPSGRAPDTQYF.

The J gene is TRBJ2-2, the V gene TRBV24-1; 9 bases map to TRBD2. Germline CDR1 reads KGHDR; CDR2 reads SFDVKD. Trimming cost V 1 base and J 7 bases; bases outside gene matches: 9. The CDR3 loop spans 17 amino acids. CDR3 DNA: TGTGCCACCAGTGATTTAAGTGCTAGCGGGATAGGCGGGGAGCTGTTTTTT. This sequence encodes CATSDLSASGIGGELFF.

J is TRBJ1-2 and V is TRBV28, with 7 positions matching TRBD1. Germline CDR1 MDHEN, CDR2 SYDVKM. With 1 base clipped from V and 5 bases from J, the junction kept 7 bases outside the gene matches. There are 15 residues in the CDR3. The CDR3, as DNA: TGTGCCAGCAGTTTATTGCCGGACAGGCCTTATGGCTACACCTTC. As protein: CASSLLPDRPYGYTF.

The gene calls are TRBV7-2 and TRBJ1-4; D gene ambiguous. Deletions cut 4 bases from V and 2 bases from J, with 11 bases between. This CDR3 contains 15 residues. CDR1 and CDR2 from the germline V gene are SGHTA and FQGNSA. The CDR3 DNA is TGTGCCAGCAGCTCCTACTCCCTCACTAATGAAAAACTGTTTTTT. It specifies CASSSYSLTNEKLFF. Full variable domain (outside the CDR3, taken from reference TRBV7-2 and TRBJ1-4): GAGVSQSPSNKVTEKGKDVELRCDPISGHTALYWYRQSLGQGLEFLIYFQGNSAPDKSGLPSDRFSAERTGGSVSTLTIQRTQQEDSAVYLCASSSYSLTNEKLFFGSGTQLSVL.

This clone was recorded only once. The chain joins TRBV27 to TRBJ2-1; TRBD2 matches at 14 bases. CDR3 size: 15 residues. Germline values: CDR1 MNHEY, CDR2 SMNVEV (reference sequence). V lost 2 bases and J lost 7; bases outside the gene matches: 1. CDR3: CASSLRLAGGNEQFF. Here the CDR3 DNA reads TGTGCCAGCAGTTTAAGACTAGCGGGAGGGAATGAGCAGTTCTTC.

This sequence joins TRBV20-1 and TRBJ1-4; TRBD1 agrees at 10 bases. V gave up 3 bases and J gave up 2 bases; unmatched junction bases: 6. Germline CDR1 and CDR2: DFQATT and SNEGSKA (reference sequence). There are 16 residues in the CDR3. DNA of the CDR3: TGCAGTGCTAGTCCCGACAGGGGGCTTACTAATGAAAAACTGTTTTTT. It yields the protein CSASPDRGLTNEKLFF.

The V gene is TRBV5-1, the J gene TRBJ1-1, with D tentatively TRBD1 (5 bases). Trimming took off 2 bases at V and 4 bases at J, with 21 bases between the two ends. The CDR3 loop spans 17 amino acids. Germline V CDR1 and CDR2: SGHRS, YFSETQ. Here the CDR3 reads CASSFGPFGHDGTEAFF. In nucleotides, the CDR3 is TGCGCCAGCAGCTTTGGCCCTTTTGGACACGACGGCACTGAAGCTTTCTTT.

The V call is TRBV13, the J call TRBJ2-2; no firm D call. Trimming removed 2 bases from V and 7 bases from J, with 8 bases in between. The CDR3 runs to 13 residues. Germline values: CDR1 PRHDT, CDR2 FYEKMQ (reference sequence). The CDR3 nucleotides read TGTGCCAGCAGCTTATTCGGGTTCGGGGAGCTGTTTTTT. It translates to CASSLFGFGELFF.

V is TRBV5-1 and J is TRBJ1-2, with 7 bases aligning to TRBD1. CDR3 size: 15 residues. V was pared by 4 bases and J by 4 bases, with 10 bases of the junction left unmatched. Germline V lookup: CDR1 SGHRS, CDR2 YFSETQ. CDR3 amino acids: CASSPGDSYSYGYTF. In DNA, the CDR3 is TGCGCCAGCAGCCCAGGGGACAGCTACTCCTATGGCTACACCTTC.

The CDR3 here is CSVEGQGYGELFF. In nucleotides, the CDR3 is TGCAGCGTTGAAGGGCAGGGTTACGGGGAGCTGTTTTTT. This chain uses TRBV29-1 with TRBJ2-2; D may be TRBD1 (5 bases). Looked up from germline, CDR1 is SQVTM and CDR2 is ANQGSEA. V was pared by 1 base and J by 7 bases, with 10 bases between. CDR3 length: 13 residues.

This chain joins TRBV7-9 and TRBJ2-5; 10 positions match TRBD2. Germline V gives CDR1 SEHNR, CDR2 FQNEAQ (reference sequence). The CDR3 loop spans 16 amino acids. V lost 5 bases and J lost 1; bases outside the gene matches: 7. The CDR3 loop is CASSVGLAALQETQYF. In nucleotides, the CDR3 is TGTGCCAGCAGCGTAGGACTAGCGGCGCTCCAAGAGACCCAGTACTTC.

This sequence joins TRBV7-2 and TRBJ1-1; TRBD1 matches at 8 bases. The CDR3 is made up of 14 amino acids. Germline lookup yields CDR1 SGHTA and CDR2 FQGNSA. The V segment lost 3 bases and the J segment 4 bases; nucleotides outside the gene matches: 4. CDR3: CASSFRGRSTEAFF. DNA for the CDR3: TGTGCCAGCAGCTTCAGGGGGCGAAGCACTGAAGCTTTCTTT.

The genes are TRBV19 and TRBJ1-4, with D tentatively TRBD1 (5 bases). The germline V and J ends were trimmed by 6 bases and 5 bases, with 10 bases remaining between them. Germline CDR1 reads LNHDA; CDR2 reads SQIVND (reference sequence). The CDR3 is made up of 13 amino acids. CDR3 in amino acids: CASRQVPNEKLFF. CDR3 nucleotide sequence: TGTGCCAGTAGACAGGTACCGAATGAAAAACTGTTTTTT.

V gene TRBV30 combines with J gene TRBJ1-4; no clear D gene. V shed 2 bases and J shed 10 bases, with 17 bases lying between them. This CDR3 has 14 residues. Germline V gene sequence: CDR1 GTSNPN, CDR2 SVGIG (reference sequence). CDR3 region: CAWSPPPIGRKLFF. In DNA, the CDR3 is TGTGCCTGGAGTCCCCCCCCGATCGGTAGAAAACTGTTTTTT.

The chain employs TRBV19 and TRBJ1-1; 9 bases line up with TRBD1. This CDR3 is built from 16 residues. With 6 bases clipped from V and 5 bases from J, the junction kept 13 bases outside the gene matches. Germline CDR1 is LNHDA and CDR2 is SQIVND (reference sequence). The CDR3 DNA is TGTGCCAGTAGCCCGAGGCTGGGACAGGGTTATACTGAAGCTTTCTTT. Protein sequence: CASSPRLGQGYTEAFF.

This chain joins TRBV28 and TRBJ2-1; 7 nucleotides line up with TRBD2. The CDR3 runs 14 residues. Looked up from germline, CDR1 is MDHEN and CDR2 is SYDVKM. Unmatched junction bases numbered 6, after V lost 2 bases and J lost 8 bases. CDR3 amino acids: CASSLGGRADEQFF. The CDR3 DNA reads TGTGCCAGCAGTTTAGGCGGGAGAGCAGATGAGCAGTTCTTC.

This clone was seen a handful of times. CDR3 loop: CASSLQGAYTGELFF. DNA of the CDR3: TGTGCCAGCAGCTTGCAGGGGGCTTACACCGGGGAGCTGTTTTTT. The J gene is TRBJ2-2, the V gene TRBV5-8, with 8 bases aligning to TRBD1. J lost 3 bases, V lost 1 base, and 2 bases had no gene match. The length of the CDR3 is 15 residues. CDR1 is SGHTS, CDR2 YDEGEE, per germline.